This T cell receptor (beta chain) was observed in a study of shared clonotypes between healthy human individuals. There are 14 residues in the CDR3. CDR1 and CDR2 (germline): SGHRS, YFSETQ. V was shortened by 6 bases and J by 6 bases, with 19 bases between the two germline ends. This clone turned up a few times. This table comes from immunoSEQ multiplex PCR, and its TCRdb copy is limited to in-frame clones, with some not included. The sample includes some 1 million clones, around four fifths seen only once; the top ten take 1.4%. The chain has TRBV5-1 and TRBJ2-7; D remains ambiguous. The sample comprised memory CD4+ T cells sorted from blood. Subset defined: CD45RA-negative fraction. This sequence was found in a man aged 18 to 30 in good health. The CDR3 DNA is TGCGCCAGCACCCCCACAGCCGGGTTGAGCGAGCAGTACTTC. It specifies CASTPTAGLSEQYF.